Here is one T cell receptor beta chain with its context. Other DNA sequences from this sample encode an identical CDR3 as well. The sample belongs to a study of cytomegalovirus exposure and HLA in healthy donors. V was pared by 5 bases and J by 3 bases, with 11 bases of the junction left unmatched. Germline CDR1 is SGHRS and CDR2 is YFSETQ. The CDR3 length is 18 residues. Use of 60 Vbeta and 13 Jbeta primers characterized the PCR. The data were produced by immunoSEQ multiplex PCR, yet TCRdb's version contains in-frame clones alone and is incomplete. This repertoire shows approximately 120,000 clones, over 60% found once; its top ten account for 1.5% to 2.5%.

The rearrangement joins TRBV5-1 to TRBJ2-2; TRBD1 aligns across 12 bases. The receptor was isolated from a man aged 50 to 60 in good health and CMV-seronegative. The specimen sequenced was PBMCs. The CDR3 loop reads CASSSRGQGAEDTGELFF. The CDR3 nucleotides read TGCGCCAGCAGTAGTAGGGGACAGGGGGCGGAGGACACCGGGGAGCTGTTTTTT.